This is a list of T cell receptor beta chains from one sample in a study of blood T cell repertoires in COVID-19. TCRdb's copy holds only in-frame clones and misses some; the assay was immunoSEQ multiplex PCR. Of approximately 210,000 clones in the sample, about 80% were seen once. Material: PBMCs or T cells enriched from blood (not recorded which). These receptors came from a man aged 35-49 years who had recovered from COVID-19. CDR3s include the opening cysteine and the closing phenylalanine or tryptophan. Clone size, where shown, is once, few, many, or a class for clones that have expanded.

V gene,clone size,CDR3 protein
TRBV11-2,once,CASSFEGDYNEQFF
TRBV5-1,-,CASSLSSGVRSYEQYF
TRBV6-2/TRBV6-3,-,CASSYSILRDSYNSPLHF
TRBV5-5,-,CASSKGRRAGDSGNTIYF
TRBV7-8,few,CASSSQSRNSPLHF
TRBV6-5,few,CASSYSPGNTEAFF
TRBV5-1,-,CASSLGQGYNSPLHF
TRBV5-4,-,CASSKGRGGQETQYF
TRBV30,-,CAWSLGLGTVGSPLHF
TRBV7-9,-,CASSPRDRRNEQYF
TRBV4-2,-,CASSQERVGSPLHF
TRBV7-9,-,CASSFSIGELFF
TRBV7-8,-,CASSPGTGEGARNQPQHF
TRBV5-4,-,CASSTRLAGAPDTQYF